This TCR beta chain came from a study of T cells in Graves' hyperthyroidism and ophthalmopathy. RNA transcripts provided the source from which TCR beta CDR3 regions were amplified. First-round RT-PCR of the TCR CDR3 relied on the HTBI primer set. TCRdb re-analysed the multiplex PCR reads in MiXCR, keeping a single row per CDR3 protein. In the table there are hundreds of thousands of distinct CDR3 sequences, about half of which are singletons. Points from the study as a whole: Ophthalmopathy was distinguished from stable hyperthyroidism by 13 V-J signatures.

Researchers defined stable Graves' hyperthyroidism as no ophthalmopathy progression within 18 months. In making diagnoses, clinical symptoms, serum thyroxine and TRAb, thyroid ultrasound and orbital computed tomography were all used. The germline V and J ends were trimmed by 7 bases and 10 bases, with 13 bases remaining between them. CDR1 and CDR2 from the germline V gene are SGHNT and YENEEA. The CDR3 consists of 11 residues. A remark on this clonotype: Its antigen is currently unknown.

This receptor was obtained from a woman between 18 and 30 years old with Graves' hyperthyroidism. The sample taken for sequencing was peripheral blood or thyroid tissue (not recorded which). The rearrangement uses TRBV11-3 and TRBJ1-1, with a possible D match to TRBD1 (6 bases). CDR3 bases: TGTGCCAGCACAGAAGGAGGGGGAGCTTTCTTT. It encodes CASTEGGGAFF.